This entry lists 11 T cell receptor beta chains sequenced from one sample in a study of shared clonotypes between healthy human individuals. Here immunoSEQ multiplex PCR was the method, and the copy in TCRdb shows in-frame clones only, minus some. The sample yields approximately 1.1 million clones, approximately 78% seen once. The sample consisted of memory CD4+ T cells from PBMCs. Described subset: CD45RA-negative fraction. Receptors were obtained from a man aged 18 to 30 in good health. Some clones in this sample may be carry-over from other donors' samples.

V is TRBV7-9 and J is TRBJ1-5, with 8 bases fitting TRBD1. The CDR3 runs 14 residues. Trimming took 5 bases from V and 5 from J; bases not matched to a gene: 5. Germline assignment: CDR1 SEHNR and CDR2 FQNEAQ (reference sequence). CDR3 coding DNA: TGTGCCAGCAGCCCTGGACAGGGAGATCAGCCCCAGCATTTT. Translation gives CASSPGQGDQPQHF. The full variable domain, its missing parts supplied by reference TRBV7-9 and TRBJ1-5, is DTGVSQNPRHKITKRGQNVTFRCDPISEHNRLYWYRQTLGQGPEFLTYFQNEAQLEKSRLLSDRFSAERPKGSFSTLEIQRTEQGDSAMYLCASSPGQGDQPQHFGDGTRLSIL.

In DNA form, the CDR3 reads TGTGCCTGGAGGAGAAGGGGACAGGGTTCGAAGACCCAGTACTTC. Protein: CAWRRRGQGSKTQYF. The V gene is TRBV30, the J gene TRBJ2-5; 9 nucleotides line up with TRBD1. Germline V gene sequence: CDR1 GTSNPN, CDR2 SVGIG (reference sequence). CDR3 length equals 15 residues. V dropped 3 bases and J dropped 6; count of bases not matched to a gene: 11.

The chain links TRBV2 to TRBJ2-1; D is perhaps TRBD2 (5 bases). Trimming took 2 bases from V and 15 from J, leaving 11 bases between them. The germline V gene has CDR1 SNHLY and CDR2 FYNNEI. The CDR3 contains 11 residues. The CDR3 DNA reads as TGTGCCAGCAGTGAAAGCGGTGATCTGTTCTTC. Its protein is CASSESGDLFF.

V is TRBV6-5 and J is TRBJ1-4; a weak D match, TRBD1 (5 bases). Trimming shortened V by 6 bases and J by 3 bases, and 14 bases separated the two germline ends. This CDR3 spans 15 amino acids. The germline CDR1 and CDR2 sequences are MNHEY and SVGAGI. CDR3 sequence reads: CASRRAGAANEKLFF. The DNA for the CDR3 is TGTGCCAGCAGGCGCGCCGGGGCGGCTAATGAAAAACTGTTTTTT.

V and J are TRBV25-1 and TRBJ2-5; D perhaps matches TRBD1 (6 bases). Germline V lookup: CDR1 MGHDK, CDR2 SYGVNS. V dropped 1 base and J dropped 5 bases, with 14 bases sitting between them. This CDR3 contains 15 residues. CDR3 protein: CASSELVGAGETQYF. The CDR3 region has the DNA TGTGCCAGCAGTGAATTGGTGGGGGCAGGGGAGACCCAGTACTTC.

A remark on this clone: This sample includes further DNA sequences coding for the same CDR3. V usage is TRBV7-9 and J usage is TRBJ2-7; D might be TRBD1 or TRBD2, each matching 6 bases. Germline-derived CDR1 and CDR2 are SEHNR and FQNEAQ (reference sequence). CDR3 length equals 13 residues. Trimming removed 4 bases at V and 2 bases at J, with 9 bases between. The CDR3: CASSSRGAYEQYF. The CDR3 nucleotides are TGTGCCAGCAGCTCGAGGGGGGCCTACGAGCAGTACTTC.

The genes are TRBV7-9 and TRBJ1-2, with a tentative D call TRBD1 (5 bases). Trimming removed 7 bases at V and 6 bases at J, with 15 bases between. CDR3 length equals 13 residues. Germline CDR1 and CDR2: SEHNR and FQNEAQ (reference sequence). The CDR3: CASMEGPPNGYTF. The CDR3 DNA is TGTGCCAGCATGGAGGGGCCCCCCAATGGCTACACCTTC.

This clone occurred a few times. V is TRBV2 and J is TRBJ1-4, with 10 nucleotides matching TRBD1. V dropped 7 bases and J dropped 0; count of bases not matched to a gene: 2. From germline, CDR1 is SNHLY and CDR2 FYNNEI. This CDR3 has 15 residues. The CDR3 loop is CASMGQGTTNEKLFF. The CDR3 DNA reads TGTGCCAGCATGGGACAGGGGACAACTAATGAAAAACTGTTTTTT.

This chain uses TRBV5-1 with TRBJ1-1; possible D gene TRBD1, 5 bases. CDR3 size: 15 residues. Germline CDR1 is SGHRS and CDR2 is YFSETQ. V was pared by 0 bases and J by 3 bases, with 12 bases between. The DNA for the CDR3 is TGCGCCAGCAGCTTGGAAGTCGGGGGTGACACTGAAGCTTTCTTT. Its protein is CASSLEVGGDTEAFF.

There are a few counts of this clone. As DNA, the CDR3 is TGTGCCACATGGGGCGGTCAAAGCTCGAACACTGAAGCTTTCTTT. Amino acid sequence: CATWGGQSSNTEAFF. This chain joins TRBV10-3 and TRBJ1-1, with D maybe TRBD1 (5 bases). This CDR3 region has 15 residues. Germline CDR1 ENHRY, CDR2 SYGVKD. V was cut by 10 bases and J by 1 base, with 19 bases left in between.

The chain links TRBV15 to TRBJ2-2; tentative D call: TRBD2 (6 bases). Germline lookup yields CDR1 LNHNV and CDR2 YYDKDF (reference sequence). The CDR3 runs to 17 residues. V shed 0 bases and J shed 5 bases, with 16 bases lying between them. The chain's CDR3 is CATSRDGRDPRTGELFF. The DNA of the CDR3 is TGTGCCACCAGCAGAGATGGGCGGGACCCGAGGACCGGGGAGCTGTTTTTT.